These 11 T cell receptor beta chains were all obtained from the same sample, sequenced in a study of spatial heterogeneity in lung cancer. Time point: sample taken at primary tumor resection. Each CDR3 protein is one row after TCRdb ran MiXCR on the 5' RACE reads. The sample yields tens of thousands of distinct CDR3 sequences, about 5.8% seen once. Sequenced material: PBMCs, taken at surgery. These receptors were obtained from a male donor with early-stage non-small cell lung cancer.

This clonotype has ten or more counts. The chain is built from TRBV25-1 and TRBJ2-4; no clear D gene. Trimming removed 10 bases from V and 16 bases from J, with 23 bases in between. CDR1 MGHDK and CDR2 SYGVNS come from the germline V gene. There are 12 residues in the CDR3. The DNA of the CDR3 is TGTGCCATCCAACCCCCTTGGGGAAGCCTCTACTTC. It specifies CAIQPPWGSLYF.

The sample holds many counts of this clonotype. V gene TRBV18 combines with J gene TRBJ1-1; D is undetermined. Trimming took off 5 bases at V and 2 bases at J, with 12 bases between the two ends. This CDR3 is 14 amino acids long. Germline loops: CDR1 KGHSH, CDR2 LQKENI. CDR3 in DNA: TGTGCCAGCTCAGTCGCCCGGGATAACACTGAAGCTTTCTTT. As protein: CASSVARDNTEAFF.

In its sample, this clonotype was seen many times. This chain uses TRBV28 with TRBJ1-5; D ambiguous. Trimming stripped 5 bases from V and 7 bases from J, with 9 bases between. CDR3 length equals 12 residues. The V gene's germline CDR1 is MDHEN and CDR2 SYDVKM. The CDR3 DNA sequence: TGTGCCAGCAGTACGCACCGGCAGCCCCAGCATTTT. Protein sequence: CASSTHRQPQHF.

This clonotype was recorded many times. The J gene is TRBJ1-2, the V gene TRBV20-1; 7 bases agree with TRBD1. The trim removed 6 bases at V and 0 bases at J, leaving 13 bases unmatched. The CDR3 spans 16 residues. Germline V gives CDR1 DFQATT, CDR2 SNEGSKA (reference sequence). This CDR3 is CSAPPGGGLANYGYTF. In DNA form, the CDR3 reads TGCAGTGCCCCCCCAGGGGGAGGGCTAGCTAACTATGGCTACACCTTC.

The sample holds many counts of this clonotype. The genes are TRBV7-6 and TRBJ2-5, with 7 bases fitting TRBD1. V lost 1 base and J lost 4; bases outside the gene matches: 6. The CDR3 runs 15 residues. Germline loops: CDR1 SGHVS, CDR2 FNYEAQ. CDR3 bases: TGTGCCAGCAGCTTAGATGTAGCAGGGGGAGAGACCCAGTACTTC. Its translation is CASSLDVAGGETQYF.

In this sample, this clonotype turned up many times. This sequence joins TRBV5-4 and TRBJ2-7, with a weak D call TRBD2 (6 bases). V was shortened by 1 base and J by 7 bases, with 6 bases between the two germline ends. This CDR3 spans 11 amino acids. Germline lookup yields CDR1 SGHNT and CDR2 YYREEE (reference sequence). CDR3 protein: CASSLSGEQYF. The CDR3 nucleotides read TGTGCCAGCAGCTTGAGCGGGGAGCAGTACTTC.

This clonotype was recorded many times. The rearrangement uses TRBV6-5 and TRBJ2-3; unclear D gene. CDR1 and CDR2 (germline): MNHEY, SVGAGI. The CDR3 has 13 residues. Trimming shortened V by 5 bases and J by 5 bases, and 11 bases separated the two germline ends. The CDR3 spells CASSDTIGDTQYF. In DNA form, the CDR3 reads TGTGCCAGCAGTGACACGATCGGAGATACGCAGTATTTT.

This clonotype was found many times. The chain has TRBV28 and TRBJ2-3, with a possible D match to TRBD2 (5 bases). The germline V and J ends were trimmed by 3 bases and 0 bases, with 16 bases remaining between them. Germline V gene sequence: CDR1 MDHEN, CDR2 SYDVKM. This CDR3 has 17 amino acids. Written as DNA, the CDR3 is TGTGCCAGCAGTTTGTCAGCCGGGGTTTCTAGCACAGATACGCAGTATTTT. This codes for CASSLSAGVSSTDTQYF.

This clonotype has at least ten counts. The chain joins TRBV28 to TRBJ1-6; D is undetermined. Germline V gives CDR1 MDHEN, CDR2 SYDVKM. V was pared by 5 bases and J by 0 bases, with 17 bases between. The CDR3 runs to 18 residues. The CDR3 DNA is TGTGCCAGCAGTCCCATCGGACTCGGAAGCTCCTATAATTCACCCCTCCACTTT. Translated: CASSPIGLGSSYNSPLHF.

The J gene is TRBJ1-1, the V gene TRBV14; D is ambiguous. From germline, CDR1 is SGHDN and CDR2 FVKESK. This CDR3 region has 12 residues. The germline V and J ends were trimmed by 0 bases and 7 bases, with 6 bases remaining between them. In nucleotides, the CDR3 is TGTGCCAGCAGCCAAGATTGGCGTGAAGCTTTCTTT. It yields the protein CASSQDWREAFF.

This clonotype was observed many times. The V gene is TRBV20-1, the J gene TRBJ2-7; D is perhaps TRBD1 or TRBD2 (5 bases each). Trimming took 1 base from V and 1 from J, leaving 5 bases between them. Germline assignment: CDR1 DFQATT and CDR2 SNEGSKA (reference sequence). The CDR3 has 12 amino acids. The CDR3 region is CSARGGSYEQYF. CDR3 coding DNA: TGCAGTGCTAGAGGGGGGTCCTACGAGCAGTACTTC.